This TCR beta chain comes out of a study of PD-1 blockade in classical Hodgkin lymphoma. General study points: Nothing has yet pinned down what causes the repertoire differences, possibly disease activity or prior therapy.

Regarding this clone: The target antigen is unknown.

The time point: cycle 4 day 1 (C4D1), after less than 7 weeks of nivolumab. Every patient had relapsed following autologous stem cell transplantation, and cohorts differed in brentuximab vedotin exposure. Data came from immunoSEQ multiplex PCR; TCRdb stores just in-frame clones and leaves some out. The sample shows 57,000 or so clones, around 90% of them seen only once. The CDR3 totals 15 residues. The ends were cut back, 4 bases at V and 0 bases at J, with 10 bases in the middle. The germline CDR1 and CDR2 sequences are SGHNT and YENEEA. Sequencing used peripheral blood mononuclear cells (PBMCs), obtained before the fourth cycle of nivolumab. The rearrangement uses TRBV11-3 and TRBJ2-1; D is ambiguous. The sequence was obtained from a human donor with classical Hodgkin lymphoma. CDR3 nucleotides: TGTGCCAGCAGCTCGGAAGTAGTCTCCTACAATGAGCAGTTCTTC. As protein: CASSSEVVSYNEQFF.